The 32 T cell receptor beta chains presented below share a single source sample, sequenced in a study of blood T cells in healthy people across ages. A second PCR, run for about 6 to 11 cycles, used a sample-barcoded 5' primer plus a J-beta primer mix. A single record per CDR3 protein comes from TCRdb applying MiXCR to the 5' RACE reads. The data contain 550,000 to 600,000 distinct CDR3 sequences, 25% to 30% of them singletons. Specimen: blood. Receptors were obtained from a woman aged 70-85 years in good health.

The chain combines TRBV5-6 with TRBJ1-2; D is unclear. The CDR3 runs 12 residues. Trimming stripped 3 bases from V and 8 bases from J, with 11 bases between. Germline CDR1 and CDR2: SGHDT and YYEEEE. The CDR3 is CASSSNRYGYTF. CDR3 coding DNA: TGTGCCAGCAGCTCTAACCGCTACGGCTACACCTTC.

This clonotype has more than one count but fewer than ten. The chain combines TRBV7-2 with TRBJ2-6; no clear D. Trimming pared 4 bases from V and 0 bases from J, leaving 13 bases between. Germline V gives CDR1 SGHTA, CDR2 FQGNSA. The CDR3 totals 17 residues. The CDR3 nucleotides read TGTGCCAGCAGCTCATCAACTTATTCCTCTGGGGCCAACGTCCTGACTTTC. This codes for CASSSSTYSSGANVLTF.

The chain employs TRBV25-1 and TRBJ2-1; maybe TRBD1 (6 bases). The CDR3 loop spans 14 amino acids. The V end was cut by 7 bases, the J end by 14 bases, with 24 bases between. Germline lookup yields CDR1 MGHDK and CDR2 SYGVNS. CDR3 sequence reads: CASKADGTLPCEFF. The CDR3 nucleotides are TGTGCCAGCAAGGCTGATGGGACACTCCCCTGCGAGTTCTTC.

V and J are TRBV20-1 and TRBJ1-2, with D maybe TRBD1 (5 bases). CDR1 is DFQATT, CDR2 SNEGSKA, per germline (reference sequence). Trimming cost V 3 bases and J 5 bases, with 16 bases left between them. This CDR3 has 14 residues. In nucleotides, the CDR3 is TGCAGTGCTAGTGCTCGGGACGGTCAATATGGCTACACCTTC. Amino acids: CSASARDGQYGYTF.

This clonotype has a handful of counts. CDR3 region: CASSRTRTQETQYF. The CDR3 region has the DNA TGTGCCAGCAGTAGGACACGGACTCAAGAGACCCAGTACTTC. The rearrangement links TRBV2 to TRBJ2-5; D is tentatively TRBD1 or TRBD2 (5 bases each). Germline V gene lookup returns CDR1 SNHLY and CDR2 FYNNEI. This CDR3 contains 14 residues. V lost 5 bases and J 2 bases, leaving 12 bases between the germline ends.

The V gene is TRBV5-1, the J gene TRBJ1-1; 7 positions agree with TRBD1. Trimming took 6 bases from V and 1 from J; bases not matched to a gene: 6. CDR1 SGHRS and CDR2 YFSETQ come from the germline V gene. The CDR3 extends over 14 amino acids. The CDR3: CASTPGTANTEAFF. Here the CDR3 DNA reads TGCGCCAGCACCCCCGGGACAGCGAACACTGAAGCTTTCTTT.

This clonotype has a count of ten or more. The V and J genes are TRBV5-1 and TRBJ1-1; TRBD1 aligns across 9 bases. V shed 4 bases, J shed 12 bases, and the junction held 10 bases outside the gene matches. Germline CDR1 is SGHRS and CDR2 is YFSETQ. The CDR3 totals 13 residues. The CDR3 here is CASSPSGQGEPFF. The CDR3 region has the DNA TGCGCCAGCAGCCCATCGGGACAGGGAGAACCTTTCTTT.

V and J are TRBV6-5 and TRBJ2-1; D gene uncertain. The germline V gene has CDR1 MNHEY and CDR2 SVGAGI. V lost 0 bases to trimming and J lost 3 bases, with 6 bases between them. The CDR3 extends over 14 amino acids. Here the CDR3 DNA reads TGTGCCAGCAGTTACTCCGAACTCTACAATGAGCAGTTCTTC. Its translation is CASSYSELYNEQFF.

This clonotype was seen only a few times. The chain uses TRBV20-1 and TRBJ2-1, with TRBD1 matching 8 bases. The CDR3 consists of 15 residues. CDR1 is DFQATT and CDR2 is SNEGSKA in the germline V gene (reference sequence). V trimming: 0 bases; J trimming: 9 bases; junction bases outside the gene matches: 10. The DNA for the CDR3 is TGCAGTGCTAGAGACCCACGGACAGGGTTCGGTGAGCAGTTCTTC. Residues: CSARDPRTGFGEQFF.

This clonotype was observed a handful of times. V gene TRBV7-9 combines with J gene TRBJ2-1; unclear D gene. There are 12 residues in the CDR3. The germline V gene has CDR1 SEHNR and CDR2 FQNEAQ (reference sequence). Trimming pared 5 bases from V and 8 bases from J, leaving 10 bases between. The chain's CDR3 is CASSRGVDEQFF. In nucleotides, the CDR3 is TGTGCCAGCAGCCGAGGAGTAGATGAGCAGTTCTTC.

This clonotype appeared a few times. The gene calls are TRBV14 and TRBJ2-5; D might be TRBD1 or TRBD2, each matching 6 bases. The J call is in doubt because the DNA end fits TRBJ2-1 better. CDR1 SGHDN and CDR2 FVKESK come from the germline V gene. The CDR3 sequence is 16 residues long. The CDR3 DNA follows: TGTGCCAGCAGCCTTCTGACGGGGGCGTTCTACAATGAGCAGTTCTTC. Its translation is CASSLLTGAFYNEQFF.

The CDR3 bases are TGTGCCAGCAGCTCACCCAGGGGGAGCTCCTACGAGCAGTACTTC. Residues: CASSSPRGSSYEQYF. V gene TRBV7-9 combines with J gene TRBJ2-7; TRBD1 agrees at 7 bases. The V and J ends lost 4 bases and 0 bases, in that order; junction bases with no gene match: 6. CDR1 and CDR2 (germline): SEHNR, FQNEAQ (reference sequence). There are 15 residues in the CDR3. Full variable domain (remainder filled in from reference TRBV7-9 and TRBJ2-7): DTGVSQNPRHKITKRGQNVTFRCDPISEHNRLYWYRQTLGQGPEFLTYFQNEAQLEKSRLLSDRFSAERPKGSFSTLEIQRTEQGDSAMYLCASSSPRGSSYEQYFGPGTRLTVT.

This sequence joins TRBV6-2 or TRBV6-3 and TRBJ1-1; the match to TRBD1 covers 12 bases. This CDR3 is built from 17 residues. V shed 6 bases and J 4 bases; nucleotides not matched to a gene: 12. CDR1 and CDR2 from the germline V gene are MNHEY and SVGEGT. The chain's CDR3 is CASSYGGQGARGTEAFF. The CDR3 region has the DNA TGTGCCAGCAGCTACGGGGGACAGGGGGCGCGAGGCACTGAAGCTTTCTTT.

J is TRBJ1-2 and V is TRBV7-2, with D tentatively TRBD1 (6 bases). Per germline, CDR1 SGHTA and CDR2 FQGNSA. The CDR3 sequence is 13 residues long. Trimming left V 1 base short and J 7 bases short, with 10 bases between. As DNA, the CDR3 is TGTGCCAGCAGCTTAGTTGGGGGCGGTGGCTACACCTTC. The encoded protein is CASSLVGGGGYTF.

The chain couples TRBV5-1 to TRBJ2-1, with 8 nucleotides matching TRBD1. J gave up 4 bases and V 4 bases, and 7 bases lay outside the gene matches. The CDR3 is 15 residues long. Germline V gene lookup returns CDR1 SGHRS and CDR2 YFSETQ. The CDR3 region has the DNA TGCGCCAGCAGCCCCATTGGACAGGGTTACAATGAGCAGTTCTTC. This encodes CASSPIGQGYNEQFF.

The chain joins TRBV25-1 to TRBJ2-1; the match to TRBD1 covers 10 bases. This CDR3 is built from 11 residues. The germline gives CDR1 MGHDK, CDR2 SYGVNS. After removal of 5 bases from V and 15 bases from J, the junction contained 4 bases not matched to a gene. As DNA, the CDR3 is TGTGCCAGCAGTAGGACAGGGGGGACGTTCTTC. It is translated as CASSRTGGTFF.

There are a few counts of this clonotype. The rearrangement links TRBV7-3 to TRBJ2-1; tentative D call: TRBD2 (6 bases). The CDR3 runs 15 residues. Germline-derived CDR1 and CDR2 are SGHTA and FQGTGA. V was trimmed by 1 base and J by 5 bases, leaving 12 bases between them. The CDR3 DNA sequence: TGTGCCAGCAGCTTAATGGCGGGGTTGGACAATGAGCAGTTCTTC. This codes for CASSLMAGLDNEQFF.

CDR3 loop: CASSSNWDSTDTQYF. In nucleotides, the CDR3 is TGTGCCAGCAGCTCCAACTGGGATAGCACAGATACGCAGTATTTT. The gene calls are TRBV6-4 and TRBJ2-3; D gene unclear. This CDR3 has 15 amino acids. The V gene lost 6 bases and the J gene lost 0 bases, with 13 bases spanning the gap. The germline V gene encodes CDR1 MRHNA and CDR2 SNTAGT.

Only a few counts were recorded for this clonotype. A clone one base away is much larger, so this may be a read error. The gene calls are TRBV7-3 and TRBJ1-1, with unresolved D. Germline CDR1 and CDR2: SGHTA and FQGTGA. This CDR3 is built from 13 residues. Trimming removed 3 bases at V and 4 bases at J, with 9 bases between. DNA for the CDR3: TGTGCCAGCAGCTTTACGCGGGGCACTGAAGCTTTCTTT. Its translation is CASSFTRGTEAFF.

V and J are TRBV7-9 and TRBJ1-2, with D uncertain. The CDR3 is made up of 13 amino acids. Germline CDR1 and CDR2: SEHNR and FQNEAQ (reference sequence). V was trimmed by 5 bases and J by 5 bases, leaving 12 bases between them. CDR3 DNA: TGTGCCAGCAGCGGATCCTATTTTTATGGCTACACCTTC. Translation gives CASSGSYFYGYTF.

This clonotype has only a few counts. The gene calls are TRBV25-1 and TRBJ2-1; no reliable D call. Trimming cost V 0 bases and J 8 bases, with 14 bases left between them. Germline V gene data show CDR1 as MGHDK and CDR2 as SYGVNS. This CDR3 has 15 residues. CDR3 DNA: TGTGCCAGCAGTGAATACGGTGCCCTGGTGGATGAGCAGTTCTTC. This gives the protein CASSEYGALVDEQFF.

V usage is TRBV7-2 and J usage is TRBJ1-2; 7 nucleotides align to TRBD1. The CDR3 has 15 residues. J gave up 4 bases and V 1 base, and 6 bases lay outside the gene matches. Germline V gene data show CDR1 as SGHTA and CDR2 as FQGNSA. The CDR3 coding sequence is TGTGCCAGCAGCTTAGGACAGGGCGATCTCTATGGCTACACCTTC. This sequence encodes CASSLGQGDLYGYTF.

The chain has TRBV12-3 or TRBV12-4 and TRBJ1-1; D remains unclear. With 6 bases removed from V and 11 bases from J, the gap between germline ends came to 13 bases. CDR3 length: 11 amino acids. The CDR3 coding sequence is TGTGCCAGCAGCCCAACATGGCCGGCTTTCTTT. Translating it yields CASSPTWPAFF.

In the case of this clonotype: Its ends do not fully match the called genes, so a read error is possible. The V and J genes are TRBV20-1 and TRBJ2-4; D remains ambiguous. CDR1 and CDR2 (germline): DFQATT, SNEGSKA (reference sequence). The CDR3 covers 16 residues. The CDR3 is CSARDVMVQAKNIQYF. The CDR3 bases are TGCAGTGCTAGAGATGTTATGGTCCAAGCCAAAAATATTCAGTACTTC.

This clonotype appeared a few times. The chain combines TRBV28 with TRBJ2-5; D call uncertain. The germline V and J ends were trimmed by 7 bases and 4 bases, with 19 bases remaining between them. The V gene's germline CDR1 is MDHEN and CDR2 SYDVKM. This CDR3 contains 15 residues. DNA for the CDR3: TGTGCCAGCAATGCCCGGTCTCTAGGCGGAGAGACCCAGTACTTC. It encodes CASNARSLGGETQYF.

The chain couples TRBV12-3 or TRBV12-4 to TRBJ2-3; 10 bases match TRBD2. The trim removed 2 bases at V and 2 bases at J, leaving 10 bases unmatched. The CDR3 loop spans 18 amino acids. The CDR3 region has the DNA TGTGCCAGCAGTTTATCTCTCCTAGCGGGGGACAACACAGATACGCAGTATTTT. Protein sequence: CASSLSLLAGDNTDTQYF.

This sequence joins TRBV2 and TRBJ2-1, with D tentatively TRBD1 (6 bases). The last part of the DNA fits TRBJ2-5 better; the J call may be wrong. CDR1 SNHLY and CDR2 FYNNEI come from the germline V gene. There are 11 residues in the CDR3. CDR3: CASSVGGVQYF. The CDR3 DNA is TGTGCCAGCAGTGTTGGGGGCGTCCAGTACTTC.

Many counts were recorded for this clonotype. This sequence joins TRBV4-3 and TRBJ2-5; 7 bases agree with TRBD2. V dropped 0 bases and J dropped 4; count of bases not matched to a gene: 5. CDR1 and CDR2 from the germline V gene are LGHNA and YSLEER. The CDR3 has 15 residues. The CDR3 sequence is CASSQDRGDGETQYF. In DNA form, the CDR3 reads TGCGCCAGCAGCCAAGATCGGGGGGACGGAGAGACCCAGTACTTC.

This clonotype showed up just a few times. This rearrangement joins TRBV4-3 to TRBJ1-5, with D hard to call. The CDR3 has 15 amino acids. With 0 bases removed from V and 2 bases from J, the gap between germline ends came to 8 bases. Germline-derived CDR1 and CDR2 are LGHNA and YSLEER. The CDR3 region is CASSQDWRGNQPQHF. CDR3 sequence (DNA): TGCGCCAGCAGCCAAGATTGGAGGGGCAATCAGCCCCAGCATTTT.

This clonotype has ten or more counts. J is TRBJ2-1 and V is TRBV20-1; D gene ambiguous. Germline CDR1 reads DFQATT; CDR2 reads SNEGSKA (reference sequence). The germline V and J ends were trimmed by 1 base and 6 bases, with 4 bases remaining between them. The CDR3 runs to 11 residues. The CDR3 DNA is TGCAGTGCTAGAGGACCCAATGAGCAGTTCTTC. Translating it yields CSARGPNEQFF.

In its sample, this clonotype was seen a few times. The chain combines TRBV6-2 or TRBV6-3 with TRBJ2-5; 9 bases agree with TRBD2. The J call may not be correct, given that the DNA end is closer to TRBJ2-7. This CDR3 spans 16 amino acids. Germline V gives CDR1 MNHEY, CDR2 SVGEGT. CDR3 protein: CASSFQGTSGSYEQYF. DNA for the CDR3: TGTGCCAGCAGTTTCCAAGGCACTAGCGGGTCCTACGAGCAGTACTTC.

This clonotype was seen ten or more times. CDR3 sequence (DNA): TGTGCCATCAGTGTTGGGGGGTCCAATTACAATGAGCAGTTCTTC. Translated: CAISVGGSNYNEQFF. J is TRBJ2-1 and V is TRBV10-3; D perhaps matches TRBD2 (6 bases). The V gene's germline CDR1 is ENHRY and CDR2 SYGVKD. The CDR3 is 15 residues long. The V end was cut by 4 bases, the J end by 4 bases, with 14 bases between.